A selection of T cell receptor beta chains follows, all from one sample in a study of CD8 T cells in Susac syndrome. TCRdb reprocessed the immunoSEQ multiplex PCR reads via MiXCR and lists one record per CDR3 protein. This sample carries over 130,000 distinct CDR3 sequences, 95% of them seen once, and the ten largest clones take more than 0.14%. Sequencing was done on a sample of CD4+ T cells from PBMCs. The source is a human donor with Susac syndrome. Both conserved end residues are trimmed from each CDR3. The order of the fields is V gene, CDR3 protein.

V: TRBV29-1
CDR3: SVGKPGYEQY

V: TRBV3-1
CDR3: ASSRDKRAF

V: TRBV20-1
CDR3: SAGGTSGRTDTQY

V: TRBV29-1
CDR3: SVEVRAGVAEAF

V: TRBV25-1
CDR3: ASTLGEGMNTEAF

V: TRBV20-1
CDR3: SVTNPDRSEAF

V: TRBV20-1
CDR3: SARAEIGTSTEPDTQY

V: TRBV5-1
CDR3: ASSSGLAGVTGELF

V: TRBV9
CDR3: ASSVGTNDQPQH

V: TRBV7-2
CDR3: ASSLDSGVVSNEQF

V: TRBV7-9
CDR3: ASSFGVPQETQY

V: TRBV9
CDR3: ASSRTSGGNEQF

V: TRBV28
CDR3: ASIPPYGNEQF

V: TRBV20-1
CDR3: STKSGNYGYT

V: TRBV29-1
CDR3: SVDGNYGYT

V: TRBV12-3/TRBV12-4
CDR3: ASTRGAVEQF

V: TRBV7-2
CDR3: ASSYRTGGRTGELF

V: TRBV30
CDR3: AWSTGADTQY

V: TRBV18
CDR3: ASSPHQETQY

V: TRBV21-1
CDR3: ASTNLRGEGQETQY

V: TRBV12-3/TRBV12-4
CDR3: ASSVTGDYGYT

V: TRBV15
CDR3: ATSRVPGQGYGYT

V: TRBV30
CDR3: AWSTMSWGSNQPQH

V: TRBV6-1
CDR3: ASGDRLGFGTNTGELF

V: TRBV12-3/TRBV12-4
CDR3: ASSRTSGHTDTQY

V: TRBV12-3/TRBV12-4
CDR3: ASRVGVAYNEQF

V: TRBV3-1
CDR3: ASSQFRRLAGAEDTQY

V: TRBV5-1
CDR3: ASSRAGDNEQF

V: TRBV28
CDR3: ASSLYRNSPLH

V: TRBV7-9
CDR3: ASSLAAQETQY

V: TRBV5-1
CDR3: ASSPGVEHSGNTIY

V: TRBV5-4
CDR3: ASRGQGTPFTGELF

V: TRBV28
CDR3: ASSPGQKIYGYT

V: TRBV20-1
CDR3: SARDNEQF

V: TRBV5-1
CDR3: ASSLLADSMHGYT

V: TRBV5-6
CDR3: ASSLRYYNEQF

V: TRBV3-1
CDR3: ASSQEGSSAF

V: TRBV21-1
CDR3: ARYSPGTSQKVADTQY

V: TRBV18
CDR3: ASSSPPDRALSYNEQF

V: TRBV20-1
CDR3: SARTGQATTEAF